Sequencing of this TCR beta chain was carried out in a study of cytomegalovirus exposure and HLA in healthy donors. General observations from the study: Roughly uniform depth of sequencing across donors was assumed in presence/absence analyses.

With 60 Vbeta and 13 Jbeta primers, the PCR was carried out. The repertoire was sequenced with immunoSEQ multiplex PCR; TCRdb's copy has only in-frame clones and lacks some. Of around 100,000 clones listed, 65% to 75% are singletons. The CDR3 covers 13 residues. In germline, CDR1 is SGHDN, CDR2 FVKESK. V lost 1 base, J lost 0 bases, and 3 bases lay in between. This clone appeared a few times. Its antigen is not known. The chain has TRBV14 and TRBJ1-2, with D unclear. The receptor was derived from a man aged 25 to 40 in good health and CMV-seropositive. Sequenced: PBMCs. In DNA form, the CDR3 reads TGTGCCAGCAGCCAAGGAGCTAACTATGGCTACACCTTC. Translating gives CASSQGANYGYTF.